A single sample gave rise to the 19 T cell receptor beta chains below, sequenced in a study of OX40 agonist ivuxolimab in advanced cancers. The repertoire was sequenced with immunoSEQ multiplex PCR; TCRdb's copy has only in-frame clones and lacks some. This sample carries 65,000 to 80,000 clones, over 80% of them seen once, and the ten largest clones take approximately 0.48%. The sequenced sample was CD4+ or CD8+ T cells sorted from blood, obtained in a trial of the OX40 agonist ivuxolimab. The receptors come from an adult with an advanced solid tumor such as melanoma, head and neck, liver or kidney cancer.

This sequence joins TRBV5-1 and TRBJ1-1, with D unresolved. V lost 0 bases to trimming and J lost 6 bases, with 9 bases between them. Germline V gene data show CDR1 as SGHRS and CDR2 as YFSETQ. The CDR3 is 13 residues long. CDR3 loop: CASSLVWGSEAFF. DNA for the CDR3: TGCGCCAGCAGCTTGGTTTGGGGTTCTGAAGCTTTCTTT.

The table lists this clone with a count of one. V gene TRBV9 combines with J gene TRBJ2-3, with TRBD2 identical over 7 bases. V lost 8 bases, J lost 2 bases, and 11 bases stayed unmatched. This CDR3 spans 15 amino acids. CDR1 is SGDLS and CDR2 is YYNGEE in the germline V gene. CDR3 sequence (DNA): TGTGCCAGGGGAGGGGCAGTCCCCGACACAGATACGCAGTATTTT. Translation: CARGGAVPDTDTQYF.

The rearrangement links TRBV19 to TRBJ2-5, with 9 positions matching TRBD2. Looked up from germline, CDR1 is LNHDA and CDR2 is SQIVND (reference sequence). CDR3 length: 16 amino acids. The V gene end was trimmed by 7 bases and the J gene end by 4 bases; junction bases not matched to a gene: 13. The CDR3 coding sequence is TGTGCCAGTACCCGTGAGGGCGGGAGGGCCCCAGAGACCCAGTACTTC. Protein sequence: CASTREGGRAPETQYF.

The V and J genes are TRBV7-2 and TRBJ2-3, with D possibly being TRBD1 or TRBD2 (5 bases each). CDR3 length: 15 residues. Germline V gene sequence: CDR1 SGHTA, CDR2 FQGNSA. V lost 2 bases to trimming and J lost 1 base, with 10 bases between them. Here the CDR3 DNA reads TGTGCCAGCAGCTTACTCGGGGCCCGCACAGATACGCAGTATTTT. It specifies CASSLLGARTDTQYF.

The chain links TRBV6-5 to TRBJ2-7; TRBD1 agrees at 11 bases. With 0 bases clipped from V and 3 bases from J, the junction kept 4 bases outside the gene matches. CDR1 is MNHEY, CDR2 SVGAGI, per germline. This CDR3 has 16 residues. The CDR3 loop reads CASSYSGQGGYYEQYF. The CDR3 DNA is TGTGCCAGCAGTTACTCGGGACAGGGGGGTTACTACGAGCAGTACTTC.

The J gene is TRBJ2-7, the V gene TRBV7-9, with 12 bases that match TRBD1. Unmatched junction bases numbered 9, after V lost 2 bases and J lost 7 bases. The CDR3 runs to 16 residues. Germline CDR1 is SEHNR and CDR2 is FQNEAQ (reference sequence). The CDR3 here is CASSLLLGTGGREQYF. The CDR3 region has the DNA TGTGCCAGCAGCTTACTTCTGGGGACAGGGGGCCGGGAGCAGTACTTC.

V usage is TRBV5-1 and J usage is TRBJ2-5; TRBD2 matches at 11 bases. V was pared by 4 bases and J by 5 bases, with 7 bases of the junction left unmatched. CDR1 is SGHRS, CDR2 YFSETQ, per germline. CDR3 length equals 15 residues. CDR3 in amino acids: CASSPQLAGVETQYF. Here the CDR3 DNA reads TGCGCCAGCAGCCCCCAACTAGCGGGAGTGGAGACCCAGTACTTC.

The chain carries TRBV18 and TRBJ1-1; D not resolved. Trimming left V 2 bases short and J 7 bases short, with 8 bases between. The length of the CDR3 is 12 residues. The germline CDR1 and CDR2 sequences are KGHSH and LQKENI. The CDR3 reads CASSPAVDEAFF. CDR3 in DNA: TGTGCCAGCTCACCAGCTGTAGATGAAGCTTTCTTT.

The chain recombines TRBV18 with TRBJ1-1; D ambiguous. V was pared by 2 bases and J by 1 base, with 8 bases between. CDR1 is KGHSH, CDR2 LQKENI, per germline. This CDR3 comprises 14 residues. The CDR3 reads CASSPGLQNTEAFF. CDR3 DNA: TGTGCCAGCTCACCAGGTCTCCAGAACACTGAAGCTTTCTTT. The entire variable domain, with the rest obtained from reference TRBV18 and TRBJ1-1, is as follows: NAGVMQNPRHLVRRRGQEARLRCSPMKGHSHVYWYRQLPEEGLKFMVYLQKENIIDESGMPKERFSAEFPKEGPSILRIQQVVRGDSAAYFCASSPGLQNTEAFFGQGTRLTVV.

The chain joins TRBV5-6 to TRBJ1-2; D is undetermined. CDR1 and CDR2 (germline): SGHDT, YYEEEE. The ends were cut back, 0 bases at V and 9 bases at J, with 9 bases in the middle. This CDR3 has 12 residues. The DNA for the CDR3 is TGTGCCAGCAGCTTGGGGGGTATCAGCTACACCTTC. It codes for CASSLGGISYTF.

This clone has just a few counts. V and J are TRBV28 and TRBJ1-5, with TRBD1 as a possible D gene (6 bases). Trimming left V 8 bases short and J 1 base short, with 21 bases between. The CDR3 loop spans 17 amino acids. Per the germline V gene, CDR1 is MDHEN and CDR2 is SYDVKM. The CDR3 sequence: CASERIGGGRSNQPQHF. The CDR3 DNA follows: TGTGCCAGCGAAAGAATCGGAGGGGGGCGAAGCAATCAGCCCCAGCATTTT.

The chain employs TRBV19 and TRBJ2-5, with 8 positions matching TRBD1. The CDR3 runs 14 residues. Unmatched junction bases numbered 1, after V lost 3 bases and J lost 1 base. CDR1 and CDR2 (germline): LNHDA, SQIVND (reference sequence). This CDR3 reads CASSIGQGQETQYF. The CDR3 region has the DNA TGTGCCAGTAGTATCGGACAGGGCCAAGAGACCCAGTACTTC.

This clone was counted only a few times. DNA for the CDR3: TGTGCCAGCATTTCAGGGGGCCACACTGAAGCTTTCTTT. The encoded protein is CASISGGHTEAFF. The chain is built from TRBV28 and TRBJ1-1, with TRBD1 identical over 8 bases. With 7 bases clipped from V and 3 bases from J, the junction kept 4 bases outside the gene matches. The CDR3 extends over 13 amino acids. Germline assignment: CDR1 MDHEN and CDR2 SYDVKM.

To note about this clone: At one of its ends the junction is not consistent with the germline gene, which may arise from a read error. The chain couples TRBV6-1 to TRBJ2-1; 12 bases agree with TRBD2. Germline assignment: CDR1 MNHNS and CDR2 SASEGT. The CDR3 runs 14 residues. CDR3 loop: CASSSLLAGGPPVF. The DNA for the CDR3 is TGTGCCAGCAGCTCCCTACTAGCGGGAGGCCCTCCGGTCTTC.

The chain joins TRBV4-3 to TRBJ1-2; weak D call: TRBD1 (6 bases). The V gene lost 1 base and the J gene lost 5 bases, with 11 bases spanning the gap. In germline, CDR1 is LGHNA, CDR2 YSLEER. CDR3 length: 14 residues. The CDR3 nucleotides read TGCGCCAGCAGCCAAGCCCAGGGGCCATATGGCTACACCTTC. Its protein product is CASSQAQGPYGYTF.

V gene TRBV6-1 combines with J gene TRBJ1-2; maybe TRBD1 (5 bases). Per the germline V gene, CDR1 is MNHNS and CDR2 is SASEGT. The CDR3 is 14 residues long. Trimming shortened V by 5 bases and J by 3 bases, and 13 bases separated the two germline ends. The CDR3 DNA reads TGTGCCAGCAGTCGGTTCTTGGGGGACTATGGCTACACCTTC. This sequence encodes CASSRFLGDYGYTF.

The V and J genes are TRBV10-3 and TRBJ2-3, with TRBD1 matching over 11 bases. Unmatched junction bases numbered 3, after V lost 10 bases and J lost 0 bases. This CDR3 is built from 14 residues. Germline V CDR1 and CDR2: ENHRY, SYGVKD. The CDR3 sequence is CATGQGASTDTQYF. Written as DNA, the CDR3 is TGTGCCACCGGACAGGGGGCAAGCACAGATACGCAGTATTTT.

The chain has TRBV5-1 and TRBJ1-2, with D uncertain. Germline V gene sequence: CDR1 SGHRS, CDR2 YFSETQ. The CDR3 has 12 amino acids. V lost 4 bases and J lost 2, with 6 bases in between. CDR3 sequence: CASSQENYGYTF. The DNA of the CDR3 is TGCGCCAGCAGCCAGGAGAACTATGGCTACACCTTC.

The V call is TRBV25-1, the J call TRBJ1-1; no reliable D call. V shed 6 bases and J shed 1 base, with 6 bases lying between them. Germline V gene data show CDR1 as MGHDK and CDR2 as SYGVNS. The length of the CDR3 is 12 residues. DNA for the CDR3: TGTGCCAGCAGGGCTGGGAACACTGAAGCTTTCTTT. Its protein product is CASRAGNTEAFF.